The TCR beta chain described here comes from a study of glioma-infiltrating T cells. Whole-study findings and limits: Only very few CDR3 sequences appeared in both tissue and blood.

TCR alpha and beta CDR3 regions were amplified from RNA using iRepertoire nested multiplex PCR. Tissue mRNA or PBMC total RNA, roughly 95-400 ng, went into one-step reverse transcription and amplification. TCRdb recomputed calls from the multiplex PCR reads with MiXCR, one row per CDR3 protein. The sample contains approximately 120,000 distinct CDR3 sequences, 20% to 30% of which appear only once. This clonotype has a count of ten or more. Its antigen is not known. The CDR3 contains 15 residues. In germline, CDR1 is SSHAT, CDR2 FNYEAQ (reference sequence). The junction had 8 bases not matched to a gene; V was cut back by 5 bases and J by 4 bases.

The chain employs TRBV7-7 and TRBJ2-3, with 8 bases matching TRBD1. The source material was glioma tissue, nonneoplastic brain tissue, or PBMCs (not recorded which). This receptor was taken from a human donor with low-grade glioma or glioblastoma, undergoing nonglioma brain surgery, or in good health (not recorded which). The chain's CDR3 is CASSLDRGRADTQYF. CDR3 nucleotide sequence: TGTGCCAGCAGCCTCGACAGGGGAAGGGCAGATACGCAGTATTTT. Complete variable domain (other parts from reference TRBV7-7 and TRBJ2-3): GAGVSQSPRYKVTKRGQDVTLRCDPISSHATLYWYQQALGQGPEFLTYFNYEAQPDKSGLPSDRFSAERPEGSISTLTIQRTEQRDSAMYRCASSLDRGRADTQYFGPGTRLTVL.